Following are 18 T cell receptor beta chains from one sample sequenced in a study of blood T cell repertoires in COVID-19. Sequenced by immunoSEQ multiplex PCR; TCRdb stores in-frame clones only, minus some. The sample holds approximately 210,000 clones; 82% are singletons and the top ten take about 3.7%. Sequencing input: PBMCs or T cells enriched from blood (not recorded which). Every receptor here comes from a woman aged 55-75 years who had recovered from COVID-19.

The gene calls are TRBV6-2 or TRBV6-3 and TRBJ2-3, with 7 positions matching TRBD1. The CDR3 loop spans 19 amino acids. V lost 0 bases, J lost 0 bases, and 12 bases stayed unmatched. Germline V gene sequence: CDR1 MNHEY, CDR2 SVGEGT. The CDR3 is CASSYSSSGTEVSTDTQYF. In nucleotides, the CDR3 is TGTGCCAGCAGTTACTCCTCCTCCGGGACAGAAGTTAGCACAGATACGCAGTATTTT.

The genes are TRBV5-1 and TRBJ2-1; maybe TRBD2 (5 bases). V was shortened by 0 bases and J by 7 bases, with 17 bases between the two germline ends. The length of the CDR3 is 16 residues. Germline CDR1 is SGHRS and CDR2 is YFSETQ. CDR3: CASSLGVARRSNEQFF. CDR3 nucleotides: TGCGCCAGCAGCTTGGGGGTAGCGAGGAGAAGTAATGAGCAGTTCTTC.

J is TRBJ2-5 and V is TRBV7-8; TRBD2 agrees at 13 bases. The CDR3 consists of 19 residues. The trim removed 5 bases at V and 0 bases at J, leaving 12 bases unmatched. The V gene's germline CDR1 is SGHVS and CDR2 FQNEAQ. CDR3 region: CASSPWTSGSWENQETQYF. CDR3 sequence (DNA): TGTGCCAGCAGCCCTTGGACTAGCGGGAGTTGGGAGAACCAAGAGACCCAGTACTTC.

The J gene is TRBJ1-6, the V gene TRBV5-1; TRBD1 might be the D (5 bases). V gave up 4 bases and J gave up 6 bases, with 14 bases separating them. Germline loops: CDR1 SGHRS, CDR2 YFSETQ. The CDR3 length is 15 residues. CDR3 in DNA: TGCGCCAGCAGCATCGCGGGGGACTCTAATTCACCCCTCCACTTT. Translated, it gives CASSIAGDSNSPLHF.

This clone was seen a single time. V and J are TRBV7-9 and TRBJ2-2; 8 nucleotides match TRBD1. V lost 3 bases to trimming and J lost 9 bases; unmatched junction nucleotides: 9. The germline V gene has CDR1 SEHNR and CDR2 FQNEAQ (reference sequence). This CDR3 is 15 amino acids long. The CDR3 region has the DNA TGTGCCAGCAGCTTCAAAGGGACAGGCGGGTGGGAGCTGTTTTTT. Protein product: CASSFKGTGGWELFF.

Regarding this clone: Different DNA sequences within this sample yield the same CDR3. The chain employs TRBV11-2 and TRBJ2-3, with 11 bases identical to TRBD2. CDR3 length: 17 amino acids. Trimming at V came to 0 bases and at J to 3 bases, leaving 5 bases not matched to a gene. Germline CDR1 reads SGHAT; CDR2 reads FQNNGV. CDR3 protein: CASSLELAGVGTDTQYF. The CDR3 DNA reads as TGTGCCAGCAGCTTAGAACTAGCGGGAGTGGGTACAGATACGCAGTATTTT.

This clone was seen a single time. The CDR3 bases are TGTGCCTCCCGGGTTCCAAATTCACCCCTCCACTTT. This translates into CASRVPNSPLHF. The chain couples TRBV19 to TRBJ1-6; D ambiguous. CDR3 size: 12 residues. Between the trimmed V and J ends, which lost 11 bases and 7 bases, there was a span of 12 bases. Germline CDR1 reads LNHDA; CDR2 reads SQIVND (reference sequence).

This chain links TRBV6-4 with TRBJ1-1, with TRBD1 as a possible D gene (6 bases). Germline loops: CDR1 MRHNA, CDR2 SNTAGT. V lost 5 bases and J 4 bases, leaving 11 bases between the germline ends. CDR3 length: 13 residues. The CDR3 spells CASSYRVGTEAFF. The DNA of the CDR3 is TGTGCCAGCAGTTACAGGGTTGGCACTGAAGCTTTCTTT.

This clone was detected once. The chain recombines TRBV27 with TRBJ1-1; tentatively, D is TRBD1 (6 bases). Germline V lookup: CDR1 MNHEY, CDR2 SMNVEV (reference sequence). This CDR3 is built from 16 residues. The V and J ends lost 1 base and 0 bases respectively, with 12 bases between them. The CDR3 sequence is CASSLFLGGLNTEAFF. The CDR3 nucleotides read TGTGCCAGCAGTTTATTCTTAGGGGGTTTGAACACTGAAGCTTTCTTT.

CDR3 DNA: TGTGCCAGCAGCTTTTCAGGGGTCGGAGAGACCCAGTACTTC. Its protein is CASSFSGVGETQYF. This sequence joins TRBV7-9 and TRBJ2-5, with D possibly matching TRBD1 (6 bases). From germline, CDR1 is SEHNR and CDR2 FQNEAQ (reference sequence). CDR3 length: 14 residues. V was clipped by 3 bases and J by 4 bases, with 12 bases between them.

The chain employs TRBV5-1 and TRBJ1-2, with D maybe TRBD1 (6 bases). The V end was cut by 4 bases, the J end by 6 bases, with 13 bases between. Germline CDR1 reads SGHRS; CDR2 reads YFSETQ. CDR3 length equals 13 residues. The CDR3 DNA reads as TGCGCCAGCAGCCCCAACAGGGAGAATGGCTACACCTTC. Translated, it gives CASSPNRENGYTF.

V gene TRBV19 combines with J gene TRBJ2-5; 9 bases are shared with TRBD2. Germline values: CDR1 LNHDA, CDR2 SQIVND (reference sequence). The CDR3 runs to 15 residues. After removal of 5 bases from V and 2 bases from J, the junction contained 6 bases not matched to a gene. In nucleotides, the CDR3 is TGTGCCAGTAGTCGGGTAGCGGGAGTTCAAGAGACCCAGTACTTC. Translated, it gives CASSRVAGVQETQYF.

The rearrangement uses TRBV27 and TRBJ1-2; the D is unclear. This CDR3 spans 13 amino acids. Trimming cost V 3 bases and J 4 bases, with 9 bases left between them. In germline, CDR1 is MNHEY, CDR2 SMNVEV (reference sequence). The CDR3 bases are TGTGCCAGCAGTTTGCGGGCTACCTATGGCTACACCTTC. Translation: CASSLRATYGYTF.

J is TRBJ1-5 and V is TRBV19, with D possibly matching TRBD1 (5 bases). The CDR3 contains 17 residues. Germline V gene lookup returns CDR1 LNHDA and CDR2 SQIVND (reference sequence). The V end lost 5 bases, the J end lost 6 bases, and 23 bases lay between the germline ends. The DNA of the CDR3 is TGTGCCAGTAGTTCGGGGTCGGGGGATCCATCCGGTCAGCCCCAGCATTTT. This translates into CASSSGSGDPSGQPQHF.

The chain uses TRBV2 and TRBJ2-7; 10 positions match TRBD1. The junction had 6 bases not matched to a gene; V was cut back by 9 bases and J by 1 base. This CDR3 contains 14 residues. From germline, CDR1 is SNHLY and CDR2 FYNNEI. The CDR3, as DNA: TGTGCCAGTAGACAGGGGGCTGAGTCCTACGAGCAGTACTTC. The encoded protein is CASRQGAESYEQYF.

This chain links TRBV9 with TRBJ1-1, with D hard to call. V lost 3 bases to trimming and J lost 7 bases, with 4 bases between them. Germline V gene data show CDR1 as SGDLS and CDR2 as YYNGEE. This CDR3 region has 10 residues. The CDR3 loop is CASSAVEAFF. The CDR3 DNA reads TGTGCCAGCAGCGCGGTTGAAGCTTTCTTT.

This chain joins TRBV7-6 and TRBJ1-4; 7 bases agree with TRBD1. Germline V gives CDR1 SGHVS, CDR2 FNYEAQ. The CDR3 has 15 amino acids. The V gene end was trimmed by 4 bases and the J gene end by 2 bases; junction bases not matched to a gene: 4. The CDR3 region is CASSSRGITNEKLFF. For the CDR3, the DNA is TGTGCCAGCAGCTCCAGGGGGATCACTAATGAAAAACTGTTTTTT.

V and J are TRBV7-2 and TRBJ1-3; the D gene is possibly TRBD1 (6 bases). Germline V gives CDR1 SGHTA, CDR2 FQGNSA. The V gene lost 1 base and the J gene lost 0 bases, with 13 bases spanning the gap. This CDR3 has 17 residues. The CDR3 DNA sequence: TGTGCCAGCAGCTTAGTGGTCAGGGGAAACTCTGGAAACACCATATATTTT. Translation: CASSLVVRGNSGNTIYF.